This T cell receptor beta chain was captured in a study of cytomegalovirus exposure and HLA in healthy donors. Study-wide results and limits: For TCR beta chains, V- and J-gene trimming was later linked to a missense DCLRE1C variant. In a later analysis, common viral pathogens appeared linked to several of the most significant clusters. A classifier reportedly called cytomegalovirus status with high sensitivity and specificity. The study put some 150 TCR beta chains on its list as cytomegalovirus-associated.

PCR involved 60 Vbeta and 13 Jbeta primers. Profiling relied on immunoSEQ multiplex PCR, and the TCRdb table lists in-frame clones only, not all of them. The table shows roughly 200,000 clones, with about 83% occurring only once. Comment on this clone: The antigen is undetermined.

The CDR3 has 15 residues. Trimming removed 8 bases from V and 1 base from J, with 17 bases in between. Germline V CDR1 and CDR2: LNHDA, SQIVND (reference sequence). The chain joins TRBV19 to TRBJ1-1, with D possibly matching TRBD1 (5 bases). The source material was PBMCs. The receptor was isolated from a female donor in good health and CMV-seronegative. Here the CDR3 DNA reads TGTGCCAGTCTGGACTACAGACAGCCGAACACTGAAGCTTTCTTT. This sequence encodes CASLDYRQPNTEAFF.